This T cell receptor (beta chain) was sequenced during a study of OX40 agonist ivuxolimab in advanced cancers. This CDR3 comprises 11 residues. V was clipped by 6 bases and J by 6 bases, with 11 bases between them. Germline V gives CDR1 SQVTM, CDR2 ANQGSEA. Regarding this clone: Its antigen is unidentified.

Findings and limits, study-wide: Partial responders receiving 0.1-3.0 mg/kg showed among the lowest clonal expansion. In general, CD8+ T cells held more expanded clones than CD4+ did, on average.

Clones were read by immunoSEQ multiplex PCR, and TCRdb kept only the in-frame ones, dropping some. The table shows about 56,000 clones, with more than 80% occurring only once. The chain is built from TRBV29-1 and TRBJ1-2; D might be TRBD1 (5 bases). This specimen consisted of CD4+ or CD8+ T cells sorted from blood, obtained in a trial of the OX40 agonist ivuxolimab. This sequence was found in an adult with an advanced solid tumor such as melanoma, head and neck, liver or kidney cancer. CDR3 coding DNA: TGCAGCGTGCAACGGGGCGATGGCTACACCTTC. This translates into CSVQRGDGYTF.